A single sample gave rise to the 23 T cell receptor beta chains below, sequenced in a study of T-cell reconstitution after alpha-beta-depleted transplantation in children (dated by TCRdb to 2015 to 2016). This specimen's treatment or condition label, per the study, means: allogeneic hematopoietic cell transplantation with graft depleted of TCRalphabeta T cells and CD19 B cells. Libraries were built with PCR. Sequencing took place on an Illumina HiSeq 2500. TCR libraries were prepared with molecular barcoding, using unique molecular identifiers to normalize TCRbeta repertoire quantification. Starting from the raw public reads, TCRdb applied fastp trimming at Q25, assembled clones with MiXCR and retained in-frame beta chains. Rows merge per CDR3 protein into single entries with the most common DNA and genes. Present in this sample are about 98,000 distinct CDR3 sequences, more than 20% of which were seen just once. The biggest ten clones account for around a fifth of the sample.

The source was PBMCs, collected before TCRalphabeta/CD19-depleted stem cell transplant. These receptors were taken from a boy between 2 and 10 years old with acute lymphoblastic leukemia, due to receive a stem cell transplant.

The sample holds a few counts of this clonotype. The gene calls are TRBV7-2 and TRBJ2-3; 7 positions agree with TRBD2. The CDR3 totals 16 residues. With V trimmed by 5 bases and J by 0 bases, 8 bases remained unmatched. Germline V gives CDR1 SGHTA, CDR2 FQGNSA. The CDR3 nucleotides are TGTGCCAGCAGCCGCGGCGGGGGTCGCAGCACAGATACGCAGTATTTT. This codes for CASSRGGGRSTDTQYF.

In DNA, the CDR3 is TGCGCCAGCAGCCAGGAGATTCGTCAGCCCCAGCATTTT. This encodes CASSQEIRQPQHF. This chain links TRBV4-1 with TRBJ1-5; no clear D. Trimming pared 3 bases from V and 6 bases from J, leaving 9 bases between. CDR3 length equals 13 residues. In germline, CDR1 is MGHRA, CDR2 YSYEKL.

This clonotype was seen repeatedly, ten times or more. The V call is TRBV6-5, the J call TRBJ2-1, with D unresolved. The CDR3 is 13 amino acids. The V end lost 0 bases, the J end lost 7 bases, and 7 bases lay between the germline ends. The germline CDR1 and CDR2 sequences are MNHEY and SVGAGI. Here the CDR3 DNA reads TGTGCCAGCAGTTACTCGAGGTGGAATGAGCAGTTCTTC. It codes for CASSYSRWNEQFF.

At least ten counts were recorded for this clonotype. This chain uses TRBV20-1 with TRBJ1-1; 8 bases are shared with TRBD1. This CDR3 contains 11 residues. The germline gives CDR1 DFQATT, CDR2 SNEGSKA (reference sequence). J gave up 4 bases and V 5 bases, and 0 bases lay outside the gene matches. CDR3 bases: TGCAGTGCTGGACAGGGCACTGAAGCTTTCTTT. Translation: CSAGQGTEAFF.

This chain joins TRBV7-9 and TRBJ1-1, with D unclear. Trimming took 1 base from V and 5 from J, leaving 8 bases between them. Germline CDR1 SEHNR, CDR2 FQNEAQ (reference sequence). The CDR3 is 13 amino acids. The CDR3, as DNA: TGTGCCAGCAGCTTAGATCCCAAAACTGAAGCTTTCTTT. Protein product: CASSLDPKTEAFF.

This clonotype was seen repeatedly, ten times or more. The chain recombines TRBV2 with TRBJ1-5, with D hard to call. Germline CDR1 SNHLY, CDR2 FYNNEI. This CDR3 spans 14 amino acids. The V end lost 3 bases, the J end lost 2 bases, and 8 bases lay between the germline ends. CDR3 residues: CASSDRGGNQPQHF. The CDR3 DNA reads as TGTGCCAGCAGTGATCGGGGAGGCAATCAGCCCCAGCATTTT.

This clonotype turned up a few times. This chain connects TRBV7-3 to TRBJ2-1; D gene ambiguous. Trimming removed 2 bases from V and 9 bases from J, with 17 bases in between. CDR3 length equals 15 residues. CDR1 is SGHTA, CDR2 FQGTGA, per germline. CDR3 protein: CASSLGWKIRTEQFF. The CDR3 DNA reads TGTGCCAGCAGCTTAGGGTGGAAGATCAGGACTGAGCAGTTCTTC.

The CDR3 sequence is CASSLSSKRGSPNEQFF. As DNA, the CDR3 is TGTGCCAGCAGTTTATCGAGTAAACGGGGCTCCCCCAATGAGCAGTTCTTC. The rearrangement uses TRBV27 and TRBJ2-1, with D perhaps matching TRBD1 or TRBD2 (5 bases each). CDR3 size: 17 residues. Per germline, CDR1 MNHEY and CDR2 SMNVEV (reference sequence). V lost 0 bases and J lost 6, with 18 bases in between.

The gene calls are TRBV7-9 and TRBJ2-7, with 8 bases matching TRBD2. The CDR3 runs to 14 residues. The germline V gene encodes CDR1 SEHNR and CDR2 FQNEAQ (reference sequence). Losses at the gene ends were 6 bases for V and 1 base for J; bases not matched to a gene: 5. As DNA, the CDR3 is TGTGCCAGCAGTAGACTAGCGCATTCCTACGAGCAGTACTTC. Protein: CASSRLAHSYEQYF.

This clonotype has a handful of counts. V and J are TRBV12-3 or TRBV12-4 and TRBJ1-1; possible D gene TRBD1, 5 bases. V lost 11 bases and J 11 bases, leaving 21 bases between the germline ends. The CDR3 is 12 amino acids. CDR3 loop: CAVGPAGEGAFF. DNA of the CDR3: TGTGCCGTGGGGCCAGCTGGAGAAGGGGCTTTCTTT.

This clonotype was detected only a few times. The rearrangement uses TRBV10-3 and TRBJ2-2, with D possibly TRBD2 on 6 matching bases. The CDR3 consists of 14 residues. CDR1 ENHRY and CDR2 SYGVKD come from the germline V gene. Trimming left V 7 bases short and J 6 bases short, with 15 bases between. The CDR3 reads CAINGGGAAGELFF. CDR3 bases: TGTGCCATCAACGGCGGAGGGGCCGCCGGGGAGCTGTTTTTT.

The V call is TRBV20-1, the J call TRBJ2-6; D possibly matches TRBD1 or TRBD2 (5 bases each). V was pared by 5 bases and J by 5 bases, with 16 bases between. The CDR3 contains 15 residues. CDR1 DFQATT and CDR2 SNEGSKA come from the germline V gene (reference sequence). The CDR3 is CSASRDRTRANVLTF. CDR3 nucleotide sequence: TGCAGTGCTTCCCGGGACCGCACGCGGGCCAACGTCCTGACTTTC.

The chain recombines TRBV24-1 with TRBJ2-5, with a possible D match to TRBD2 (7 bases). The V end lost 0 bases, the J end lost 7 bases, and 14 bases lay between the germline ends. CDR3 length: 15 amino acids. Looked up from germline, CDR1 is KGHDR and CDR2 is SFDVKD. In DNA form, the CDR3 reads TGTGCCACCAGTGATTTGGGGGGAGGGGGACGGACCCAGTACTTC. Amino acids: CATSDLGGGGRTQYF.

J is TRBJ2-1 and V is TRBV11-2, with 13 bases identical to TRBD2. Germline V gives CDR1 SGHAT, CDR2 FQNNGV. After removal of 2 bases from V and 8 bases from J, the junction contained 9 bases not matched to a gene. This CDR3 is 17 amino acids long. CDR3 region: CASSLTTSGRAAHEQFF. The CDR3 bases are TGTGCCAGCAGCTTAACAACTAGCGGGAGGGCCGCCCATGAGCAGTTCTTC.

This clonotype was seen only a few times. The V and J genes are TRBV6-1 and TRBJ2-7; tentatively, D is TRBD2 (6 bases). CDR1 is MNHNS and CDR2 is SASEGT in the germline V gene. This CDR3 comprises 13 residues. Trimming shortened V by 4 bases and J by 2 bases, and 9 bases separated the two germline ends. CDR3 nucleotides: TGTGCCAGCAGTGCGGAGGGAGCCTACGAGCAGTACTTC. Its protein product is CASSAEGAYEQYF.

This clonotype was observed a handful of times. V is TRBV5-1 and J is TRBJ2-1; D might be TRBD1 or TRBD2, each matching 5 bases. The V gene lost 3 bases and the J gene lost 5 bases, with 18 bases spanning the gap. The CDR3 totals 16 residues. Germline V gives CDR1 SGHRS, CDR2 YFSETQ. The CDR3 region is CASSYGGSRIDNEQFF. CDR3 bases: TGCGCCAGCAGCTATGGGGGTTCTAGGATAGACAATGAGCAGTTCTTC. Full variable domain (remainder filled in from reference TRBV5-1 and TRBJ2-1): KAGVTQTPRYLIKTRGQQVTLSCSPISGHRSVSWYQQTPGQGLQFLFEYFSETQRNKGNFPGRFSGRQFSNSRSEMNVSTLELGDSALYLCASSYGGSRIDNEQFFGPGTRLTVL.

This clonotype was counted between two and nine times. The V gene is TRBV11-2, the J gene TRBJ2-7, with 7 bases that match TRBD2. The CDR3 runs 15 residues. Per germline, CDR1 SGHAT and CDR2 FQNNGV. V lost 4 bases, J lost 7 bases, and 13 bases stayed unmatched. CDR3 loop: CASSSSASGGAEQYF. For the CDR3, the DNA is TGTGCCAGCAGCTCTTCGGCTAGCGGAGGGGCAGAGCAGTACTTC.

This clonotype came up a few times. The chain couples TRBV5-1 to TRBJ1-1; possible D gene TRBD1, 5 bases. The V and J ends lost 4 bases and 5 bases respectively, with 15 bases between them. The V gene's germline CDR1 is SGHRS and CDR2 YFSETQ. This CDR3 spans 14 amino acids. The CDR3, as DNA: TGCGCCAGCAGCAAAGGGCAGGGTGGAACTGAAGCTTTCTTT. Translation: CASSKGQGGTEAFF.

This clonotype has a count of ten or more. V gene TRBV5-5 combines with J gene TRBJ1-5; 9 positions match TRBD1. Germline CDR1 reads SGHKS; CDR2 reads YYEKEE (reference sequence). V shed 1 base and J 5 bases; nucleotides not matched to a gene: 7. The CDR3 extends over 16 amino acids. The CDR3 nucleotides read TGTGCCAGCAGCTTGTCTCTGGACAGGGGTCATCAGCCCCAGCATTTT. Amino acid sequence: CASSLSLDRGHQPQHF.

This clonotype was counted many times. This chain links TRBV4-1 with TRBJ2-6; a weak D match, TRBD1 (6 bases). In germline, CDR1 is MGHRA, CDR2 YSYEKL. V gave up 3 bases and J gave up 2 bases, with 17 bases separating them. The CDR3 sequence is 18 residues long. CDR3 nucleotide sequence: TGCGCCAGCAGCCACGAGACACAAGGGGGAGCTGGGGCCAACGTCCTGACTTTC. Amino acid sequence: CASSHETQGGAGANVLTF.

This chain connects TRBV12-3 or TRBV12-4 to TRBJ2-1, with 9 bases that match TRBD1. The CDR3 consists of 15 residues. J lost 7 bases, V lost 3 bases, and 7 bases had no gene match. The CDR3 nucleotides are TGTGCCAGCAGTTTGTGGACAGGGGCCGATAATGAGCAGTTCTTC. Amino acids: CASSLWTGADNEQFF.

In this sample, this clonotype turned up a few times. The V call is TRBV28, the J call TRBJ1-1, with unresolved D. The germline gives CDR1 MDHEN, CDR2 SYDVKM. V was clipped by 4 bases and J by 5 bases, with 11 bases between them. CDR3 length: 13 amino acids. The CDR3 sequence is CASSWRGRTEAFF. The CDR3 region has the DNA TGTGCCAGCAGTTGGAGAGGGCGAACTGAAGCTTTCTTT. The full variable domain, completed using reference TRBV28 and TRBJ1-1, is DVKVTQSSRYLVKRTGEKVFLECVQDMDHENMFWYRQDPGLGLRLIYFSYDVKMKEKGDIPEGYSVSREKKERFSLILESASTNQTSMYLCASSWRGRTEAFFGQGTRLTVV.

This chain joins TRBV7-8 and TRBJ2-1; 7 positions agree with TRBD2. The V segment lost 5 bases and the J segment 6 bases; nucleotides outside the gene matches: 10. CDR3 length: 15 residues. Germline CDR1 reads SGHVS; CDR2 reads FQNEAQ. CDR3 loop: CASSPSGGDVNEQFF. CDR3 DNA: TGTGCCAGCAGCCCTAGCGGAGGTGATGTCAATGAGCAGTTCTTC.